The rows below give T cell receptor beta chains drawn from one sample of a study of cytomegalovirus exposure and HLA in healthy donors. Assay used: immunoSEQ multiplex PCR; TCRdb lists only in-frame clones, some missing. This sample has roughly 150,000 clones, with approximately 80% found just once. Sequenced material: PBMCs. These receptors were collected from a man aged 30 to 39 in good health and CMV-seropositive. Both conserved end residues are part of each CDR3. A D gene is named only where the DNA matches it firmly. Only some rows state a clone size, as once, few, many or a class for expanded clones.

J gene,V gene,D gene,clone size,CDR3 DNA,CDR3 protein
TRBJ2-2,TRBV7-2,TRBD2,-,TGTGCCAGCAGCTTAGCGGCAGCGGGAGGGTGGACCGGGGAGCTGTTTTTT,CASSLAAAGGWTGELFF
TRBJ2-7,TRBV19,-,-,TGTGCCAGTAGTATAGGAAGGGAGAGTATTGTCCACGAGCAGTACTTC,CASSIGRESIVHEQYF
TRBJ1-3,TRBV10-3,-,-,TGTGCCATCAATTCCGGTAGCTCTGGAAACACCATATATTTT,CAINSGSSGNTIYF
TRBJ2-7,TRBV5-6,TRBD2,-,TGTGCCAGCAGCCGGACTAGCGGGAAACCTTACGAGCAGTACTTC,CASSRTSGKPYEQYF
TRBJ2-1,TRBV2,-,-,TGTGCCAGCAGTGAAGCTAACGGGGGTCCCTACAATGAGCAGTTCTTC,CASSEANGGPYNEQFF
TRBJ1-1,TRBV5-8,TRBD1,once,TGTGCCAGCAGCTTGGACAGGGGGAACACTGAAGCTTTCTTT,CASSLDRGNTEAFF
TRBJ1-2,TRBV5-6,-,-,TGTGCCAGCAGCTTTCACAGGTTCTTCTATGGCTACACCTTC,CASSFHRFFYGYTF
TRBJ2-5,TRBV7-6,TRBD2,-,TGTGCCAGCAGCCCCCTCTCCGCGGGGGGAGAGGAGACCCAGTACTTC,CASSPLSAGGEETQYF
TRBJ2-6,TRBV7-2,-,-,TGTGCCAGCAGCCCCCAGGGTCCGGGGGCCAACGTCCTGACTTTC,CASSPQGPGANVLTF
TRBJ2-1,TRBV5-4,TRBD2,-,TGTGCCAGCAGATCTACACTAGCGGGGACCTACAATGAGCAGTTCTTC,CASRSTLAGTYNEQFF
TRBJ1-2,TRBV5-6,-,-,TGTGCCAGCAGCTTACAGGGTCGGGCCTATGGCTACACCTTC,CASSLQGRAYGYTF
TRBJ2-6,TRBV15,-,-,TGTGCCACCAGGCACATCTCTGGGGCCAACGGCCTGACTTTC,CATRHISGANGLTF
TRBJ1-2,TRBV4-3,-,-,TGCGCCAGCAGCCAAGGTCGAGCTAACTATGGCTACACCTTC,CASSQGRANYGYTF
TRBJ1-4,TRBV7-9,TRBD1,-,TGTGCCAGCAGTCACCGGGACAGCAATGAAAAACTGTTTTTT,CASSHRDSNEKLFF
TRBJ2-7,TRBV5-1,-,-,TGCGCCAGCAGCTTCACCGCCGGGGGCTCCTACGAGCAGTACTTC,CASSFTAGGSYEQYF
TRBJ1-3,TRBV18,-,-,TGTGCCAGCTCACCAGGCTCCTCTGGAAACACCATATATTTT,CASSPGSSGNTIYF
TRBJ1-1,TRBV29-1,-,-,TGCAGCGTCTTCAGCCCCGGGGACACTGAAGCTTTCTTT,CSVFSPGDTEAFF
TRBJ2-3,TRBV9,-,-,TGTGCCAGCAGCGTAGTAGACAGGCCTCGGGCAGATACGCAGTATTTT,CASSVVDRPRADTQYF
TRBJ1-2,TRBV28,-,-,TGTGCCAGCAGTTTATATCGGGGGGCGTCTGGCTACACCTTC,CASSLYRGASGYTF
TRBJ2-3,TRBV5-8,TRBD1,once,TGTGCCAGCAGCGGACAGGAGGACGAAAGCACAGATACGCAGTATTTT,CASSGQEDESTDTQYF
TRBJ2-7,TRBV25-1,-,-,TGTGCCAGCAGTTCAGGGGTCGGAGCCTCCGAAACCTACGAGCAGTACTTC,CASSSGVGASETYEQYF
TRBJ2-5,TRBV4-1,-,-,TGCGCCAGCAGCCAAGATACTGGGACCCAGTACTTC,CASSQDTGTQYF
TRBJ2-3,TRBV6-6,TRBD1,-,TGTGCCAGCAACGCCGGGACAGCCTTCACAGATACGCAGTATTTT,CASNAGTAFTDTQYF
TRBJ2-1,TRBV5-6,TRBD2,-,TGTGCCAGCAGCTTGGGAGCGATTAGCGGGACAAGGAATGAGCAGTTCTTC,CASSLGAISGTRNEQFF